Presented here are 20 T cell receptor beta chains from one specimen sequenced in a study of molecular identifiers for immune sequencing clone quantification. TCRdb used MiXCR to reprocess the PCR reads, holding one entry per CDR3 protein. The top ten hold 0.7% to 0.9% of the sample, which has 460,000 or so distinct CDR3 sequences, around 23% seen once. The sample taken for sequencing was naive CD8+ T cells from blood, with Jurkat cell RNA spiked in. As to subset: FACS-sorted CD8+CD4-CCR7+CD45RA+ naive T cells. All receptors derive from a human donor in good health. Some libraries in this study had Jurkat cell RNA spiked in.

A few counts support this clonotype. The CDR3, as DNA: TGTGCCAGCAGCCCGCATCGGGGCAACAAGTACCAAGAGACCCAGTACTTC. Its translation: CASSPHRGNKYQETQYF. The V and J genes are TRBV3-1 and TRBJ2-5; D tentatively fits TRBD1 or TRBD2 (5 bases each). V dropped 4 bases and J dropped 0 bases, with 18 bases sitting between them. CDR1 is LGHDT, CDR2 YNNKEL, per germline (reference sequence). The CDR3 covers 17 residues.

The chain recombines TRBV5-1 with TRBJ1-1; 7 positions agree with TRBD1. Looked up from germline, CDR1 is SGHRS and CDR2 is YFSETQ. Losses at the gene ends were 4 bases for V and 0 bases for J; bases not matched to a gene: 12. This CDR3 spans 17 amino acids. DNA of the CDR3: TGCGCCAGCAGCGAACAGGGGACACTCTTAATGAACACTGAAGCTTTCTTT. Its protein product is CASSEQGTLLMNTEAFF.

Only a few counts were recorded for this clonotype. The chain recombines TRBV7-9 with TRBJ2-5; TRBD2 aligns across 12 bases. The germline V gene encodes CDR1 SEHNR and CDR2 FQNEAQ (reference sequence). This CDR3 spans 17 amino acids. Unmatched junction bases numbered 10, after V lost 3 bases and J lost 5 bases. The DNA of the CDR3 is TGTGCCAGCAGCTTTCAGACTAGCGGGAGAGGTGCGGAGACCCAGTACTTC. Its translation: CASSFQTSGRGAETQYF.

The chain carries TRBV28 and TRBJ2-3; D ambiguous. Trimming pared 5 bases from V and 1 base from J, leaving 4 bases between. This CDR3 contains 12 residues. The germline V gene encodes CDR1 MDHEN and CDR2 SYDVKM. The DNA of the CDR3 is TGTGCCAGCAGTCTGTGCACAGATACGCAGTATTTT. Its translation is CASSLCTDTQYF.

There are a few counts of this clonotype. The chain has TRBV28 and TRBJ1-1; weak D call: TRBD1 (5 bases). CDR3 length: 13 amino acids. Germline assignment: CDR1 MDHEN and CDR2 SYDVKM. V was pared by 10 bases and J by 0 bases, with 12 bases between. CDR3: CATSDRVNTEAFF. DNA of the CDR3: TGTGCCACATCCGACAGAGTGAACACTGAAGCTTTCTTT.

This clonotype was seen ten or more times. This chain links TRBV28 with TRBJ1-5; 7 bases align to TRBD1. V shed 5 bases, J shed 3 bases, and the junction held 7 bases outside the gene matches. Germline CDR1 MDHEN, CDR2 SYDVKM. The CDR3 extends over 15 amino acids. CDR3 in DNA: TGTGCCAGCAGTGACGGGACAGCACTCAATCAGCCCCAGCATTTT. Its translation is CASSDGTALNQPQHF. The full variable domain, completed using reference TRBV28 and TRBJ1-5, is DVKVTQSSRYLVKRTGEKVFLECVQDMDHENMFWYRQDPGLGLRLIYFSYDVKMKEKGDIPEGYSVSREKKERFSLILESASTNQTSMYLCASSDGTALNQPQHFGDGTRLSIL.

Regarding this clonotype: This may come from a read error, since a much larger clone is one base off. The rearrangement joins TRBV5-1 to TRBJ2-5, with unresolved D. CDR3 size: 13 residues. Germline V gene lookup returns CDR1 SGHRS and CDR2 YFSETQ. CDR3 sequence: CASSFQYQETQDF. DNA for the CDR3: TGCGCCAGCAGCTTCCAGTACCAAGAGACCCAGGACTTC.

In its sample, this clonotype was seen many times. The gene calls are TRBV7-6 and TRBJ2-7, with 8 positions matching TRBD2. The CDR3 runs to 17 residues. V gave up 3 bases and J gave up 6 bases; unmatched junction bases: 16. Germline CDR1 reads SGHVS; CDR2 reads FNYEAQ. CDR3 residues: CASSFSIGVAGFAEQYF. Written as DNA, the CDR3 is TGTGCCAGCAGCTTCTCTATAGGGGTAGCGGGGTTCGCCGAGCAGTACTTC.

This clonotype has ten or more counts. V and J are TRBV20-1 and TRBJ1-4; D is ambiguous. The CDR3 covers 11 residues. Germline V gene data show CDR1 as DFQATT and CDR2 as SNEGSKA (reference sequence). V lost 5 bases to trimming and J lost 6 bases, with 7 bases between them. The chain's CDR3 is CSAGVDEKLFF. As DNA, the CDR3 is TGCAGTGCTGGGGTGGATGAAAAACTGTTTTTT.

This clonotype showed up just once. The CDR3, as DNA: TGTGCCAGCAGTCATCAGGGGATGGCCCCCGGGGAGCTGTTTTTT. It specifies CASSHQGMAPGELFF. This chain joins TRBV6-2 or TRBV6-3 and TRBJ2-2; D possibly corresponds to TRBD1 (6 bases). V was clipped by 5 bases and J by 6 bases, with 16 bases between them. CDR1 is MNHEY, CDR2 SVGEGT, per germline. The CDR3 runs 15 residues.

Concerning this clonotype: A much larger clone differs by one base, so this may be a read error. This chain connects TRBV21-1 to TRBJ2-2; the DNA was not used to check the table's D call, TRBD1. TRBV21-1 is a known pseudogene. CDR3 length equals 17 residues. CDR3 nucleotide sequence: TGTGCCAGCGGCAAAGCGTCGCCGAGGGGAGAGTCCGGGGAGCTGTTTTTT. This codes for CASGKASPRGESGELFF.

This clonotype occurred a few times. This chain uses TRBV14 with TRBJ2-5; a possible D gene is TRBD2 (5 bases). V was clipped by 3 bases and J by 5 bases, with 22 bases between them. CDR3 length: 17 residues. Germline V CDR1 and CDR2: SGHDN, FVKESK. DNA for the CDR3: TGTGCCAGCAGCCAGTGGGGAGCGGTTGGGCCGGGTGAGACCCAGTACTTC. This codes for CASSQWGAVGPGETQYF.

The chain recombines TRBV13 with TRBJ1-2, with 8 nucleotides matching TRBD1. J gave up 4 bases and V 5 bases, and 9 bases lay outside the gene matches. Germline V gene lookup returns CDR1 PRHDT and CDR2 FYEKMQ (reference sequence). The CDR3 runs to 15 residues. The CDR3 loop is CASSPKTGDTYGYTF. The CDR3 DNA follows: TGTGCCAGCAGCCCCAAGACAGGGGATACCTATGGCTACACCTTC. The entire variable domain, with the rest obtained from reference TRBV13 and TRBJ1-2, is as follows: AAGVIQSPRHLIKEKRETATLKCYPIPRHDTVYWYQQGPGQDPQFLISFYEKMQSDKGSIPDRFSAQQFSDYHSELNMSSLELGDSALYFCASSPKTGDTYGYTFGSGTRLTVV.

The V and J genes are TRBV6-2 or TRBV6-3 and TRBJ1-2; the match to TRBD1 covers 10 bases. The CDR3 extends over 15 amino acids. Germline lookup yields CDR1 MNHEY and CDR2 SVGEGT. J lost 7 bases, V lost 2 bases, and 7 bases had no gene match. The CDR3 is CASSYPWTGGFGYTF. CDR3 sequence (DNA): TGTGCCAGCAGTTACCCCTGGACAGGGGGATTTGGCTACACCTTC.

The sample holds a few counts of this clonotype. This rearrangement joins TRBV6-2 or TRBV6-3 to TRBJ1-1, with D possibly being TRBD1 (6 bases). This CDR3 region has 14 residues. V dropped 2 bases and J dropped 8 bases, with 15 bases sitting between them. Germline values: CDR1 MNHEY, CDR2 SVGEGT. DNA of the CDR3: TGTGCCAGCAGTTACGCGAGCGGGACATCCGAAGCTTTCTTT. Protein sequence: CASSYASGTSEAFF.

This chain uses TRBV6-5 with TRBJ2-7, with a weak D call TRBD2 (5 bases). In germline, CDR1 is MNHEY, CDR2 SVGAGI. V lost 4 bases, J lost 5 bases, and 15 bases lay in between. This CDR3 is 14 amino acids long. CDR3 nucleotides: TGTGCCAGCAGTTCCCTAACTAGTACCCACGAGCAGTACTTC. It translates to CASSSLTSTHEQYF.

The chain employs TRBV27 and TRBJ2-7, with D possibly being TRBD2 (6 bases). Germline V gene lookup returns CDR1 MNHEY and CDR2 SMNVEV (reference sequence). This CDR3 region has 15 residues. V gave up 4 bases and J gave up 4 bases, with 17 bases separating them. Here the CDR3 reads CASSYTPGARYEQYF. CDR3 DNA sequence: TGTGCCAGCAGTTACACCCCGGGAGCTCGGTACGAGCAGTACTTC.

The sample holds a few counts of this clonotype. The chain uses TRBV5-1 and TRBJ2-1, with TRBD1 identical over 7 bases. J was trimmed by 9 bases and V by 3 bases; bases with no gene match: 6. Per germline, CDR1 SGHRS and CDR2 YFSETQ. The CDR3 totals 13 residues. For the CDR3, the DNA is TGCGCCAGCAGCTCCCAGGGGGTACCTGAGCAGTTCTTC. Translation: CASSSQGVPEQFF.

This chain's CDR3 is CASSQPPPYEQYF. The CDR3 DNA reads TGTGCCAGCAGCCAACCGCCCCCCTACGAGCAGTACTTC. The rearrangement links TRBV7-2 to TRBJ2-7; D gene ambiguous. Germline-derived CDR1 and CDR2 are SGHTA and FQGNSA. V lost 5 bases to trimming and J lost 2 bases, with 10 bases between them. The CDR3 covers 13 residues.

The V call is TRBV7-2, the J call TRBJ2-3; tentatively, D is TRBD2 (7 bases). CDR1 SGHTA and CDR2 FQGNSA come from the germline V gene. The CDR3 has 17 amino acids. The V and J ends lost 1 base and 9 bases respectively, with 23 bases between them. The CDR3 loop reads CASSLGWLGGGRQTQYF. DNA of the CDR3: TGTGCCAGCAGCTTAGGGTGGTTGGGCGGGGGCAGACAAACGCAGTATTTT.